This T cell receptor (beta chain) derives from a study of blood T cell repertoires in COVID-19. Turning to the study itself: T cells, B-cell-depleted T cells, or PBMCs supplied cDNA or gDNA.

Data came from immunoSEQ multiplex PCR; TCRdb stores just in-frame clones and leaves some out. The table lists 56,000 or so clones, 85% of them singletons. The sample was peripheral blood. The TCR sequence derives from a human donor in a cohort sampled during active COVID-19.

The CDR3 DNA reads as TGTGCCAGCAGCTTATCGGTACTCTATGGCTACACCTTC. It codes for CASSLSVLYGYTF. V is TRBV7-2 and J is TRBJ1-2; D gene ambiguous. Germline V gene lookup returns CDR1 SGHTA and CDR2 FQGNSA. The ends were cut back, 2 bases at V and 4 bases at J, with 8 bases in the middle. This CDR3 contains 13 residues.